Here is one T cell receptor (beta chain) with its context. Its antigen is unknown. Other DNA sequences from this sample encode an identical CDR3 as well. The data were taken from a study of PD-1 blockade in classical Hodgkin lymphoma. Overall study results and limits: Complete responders started with a diversity level that resembled newly diagnosed patients at baseline. Lower baseline TCR diversity was reported for newly diagnosed patients than for healthy donors.

Clones were read by immunoSEQ multiplex PCR, and TCRdb kept only the in-frame ones, dropping some. The data hold more than 40,000 clones, with approximately 83% observed a single time. The CDR3 is made up of 14 amino acids. J lost 2 bases, V lost 4 bases, and 3 bases had no gene match. Germline-derived CDR1 and CDR2 are WNHNN and SYGVQD (reference sequence). With no exception, relapse followed autologous stem cell transplantation in all patients, and brentuximab vedotin exposure varied. This rearrangement joins TRBV10-1 to TRBJ2-3; TRBD2 matches at 7 bases. Sample: peripheral blood mononuclear cells (PBMCs), taken at baseline. This TCR came from a human donor with classical Hodgkin lymphoma. Here the CDR3 DNA reads TGCGCCAGCAGTGGACTAGCCGTCACAGATACGCAGTATTTT. This gives the protein CASSGLAVTDTQYF.